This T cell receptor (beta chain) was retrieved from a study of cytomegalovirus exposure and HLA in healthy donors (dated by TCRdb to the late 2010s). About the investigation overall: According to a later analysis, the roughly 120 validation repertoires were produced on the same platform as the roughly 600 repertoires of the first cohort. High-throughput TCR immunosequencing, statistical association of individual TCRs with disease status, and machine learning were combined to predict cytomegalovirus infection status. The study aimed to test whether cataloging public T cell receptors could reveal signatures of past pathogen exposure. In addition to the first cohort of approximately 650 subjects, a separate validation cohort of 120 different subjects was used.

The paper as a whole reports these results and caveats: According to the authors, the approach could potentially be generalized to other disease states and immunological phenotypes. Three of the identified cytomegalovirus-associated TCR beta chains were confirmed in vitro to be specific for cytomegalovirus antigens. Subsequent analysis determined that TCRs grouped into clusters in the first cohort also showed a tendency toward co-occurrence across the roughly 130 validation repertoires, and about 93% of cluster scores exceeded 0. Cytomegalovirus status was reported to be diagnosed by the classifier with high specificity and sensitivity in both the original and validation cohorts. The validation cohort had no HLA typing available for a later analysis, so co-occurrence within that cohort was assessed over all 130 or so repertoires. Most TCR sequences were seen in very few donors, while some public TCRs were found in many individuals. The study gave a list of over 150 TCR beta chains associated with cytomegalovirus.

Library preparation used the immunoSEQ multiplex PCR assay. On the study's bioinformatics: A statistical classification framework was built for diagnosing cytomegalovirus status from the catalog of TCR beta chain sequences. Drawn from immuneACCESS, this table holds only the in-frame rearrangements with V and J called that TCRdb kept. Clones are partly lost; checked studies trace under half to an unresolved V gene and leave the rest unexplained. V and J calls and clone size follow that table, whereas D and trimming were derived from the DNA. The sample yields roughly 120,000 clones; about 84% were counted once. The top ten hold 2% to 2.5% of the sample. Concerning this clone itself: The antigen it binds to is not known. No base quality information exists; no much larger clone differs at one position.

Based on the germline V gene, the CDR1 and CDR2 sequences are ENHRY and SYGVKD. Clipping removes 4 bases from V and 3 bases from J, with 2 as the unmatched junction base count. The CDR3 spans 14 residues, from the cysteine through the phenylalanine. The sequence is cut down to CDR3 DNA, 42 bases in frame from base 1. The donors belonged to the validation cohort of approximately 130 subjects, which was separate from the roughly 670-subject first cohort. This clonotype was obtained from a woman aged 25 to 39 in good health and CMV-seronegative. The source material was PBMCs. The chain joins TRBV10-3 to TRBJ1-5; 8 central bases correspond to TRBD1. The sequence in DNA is TGTGCCATCAGTGCGACAGGGGACAATCAGCCCCAGCATTTT. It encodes CAISATGDNQPQHF.